This T cell receptor beta chain was profiled in a study of tumor-infiltrating lymphocytes in primary liver carcinoma. About the research overall: By surgical resection, the patients were treated for their primary liver carcinoma. Spanning 30 to 69 years of age, the patients were men and women. Study findings and constraints: Tumor region pairs overlapped more than did tumor-adjacent and tumor-blood pairs.

The authors took blood RNA from unsorted whole blood and also extracted germline DNA. Prior to surgery, about 4.3 milliliters of peripheral blood were drawn. The length of the CDR3 is 15 residues. Germline values: CDR1 SGHAT, CDR2 FQNNGV. The V end was cut by 5 bases, the J end by 2 bases, with 16 bases between. As for this clonotype: Its target is unknown. No conserved phenylalanine or tryptophan is present at the end of the CDR3, so a read error is the likely explanation.

cDNA specific to TCR beta was made from 500 ng of total RNA, with a constant-region primer employed for priming. Three nested multiplex PCR rounds, a slightly modified ARM-PCR method, built the TCR beta libraries. TRBV1-TRBV30 forward primers and a C-beta reverse primer were used in the first two PCR rounds, which each ran for approximately 11 cycles. Each CDR3 protein gets one entry after TCRdb re-called the multiplex PCR reads with MiXCR. The table has 300,000 to 350,000 distinct CDR3 sequences, approximately 64% seen once. Sequenced sample: peripheral blood. The chain links TRBV11-2 to TRBJ2-7; D is perhaps TRBD1 (6 bases). The receptor was derived from a man aged 35 to 55 with primary liver carcinoma and hepatitis B virus infection. The CDR3 is CASSQDWTEAYEQYL. For the CDR3, the DNA is TGTGCCAGCAGCCAAGATTGGACAGAAGCCTACGAGCAGTACTTA.